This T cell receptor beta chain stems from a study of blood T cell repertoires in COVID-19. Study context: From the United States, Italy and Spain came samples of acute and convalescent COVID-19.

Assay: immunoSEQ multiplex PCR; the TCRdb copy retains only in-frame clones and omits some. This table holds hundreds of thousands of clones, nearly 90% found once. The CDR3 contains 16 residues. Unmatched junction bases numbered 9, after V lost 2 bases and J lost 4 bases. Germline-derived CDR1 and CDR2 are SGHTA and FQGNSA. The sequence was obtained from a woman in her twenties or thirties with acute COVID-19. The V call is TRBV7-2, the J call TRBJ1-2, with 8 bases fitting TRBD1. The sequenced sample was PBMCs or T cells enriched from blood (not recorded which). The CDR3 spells CASSLMRAGGIYGYTF. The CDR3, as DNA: TGTGCCAGCAGCTTAATGAGGGCAGGGGGCATCTATGGCTACACCTTC.